This passage covers 17 T cell receptor beta chains from one sample sequenced in a study of blood T cell repertoires in COVID-19. Method: immunoSEQ multiplex PCR; TCRdb's copy keeps in-frame clones and lacks some. The data contain about 140,000 clones, 84% of them singletons. Sequenced: peripheral blood. The origin of the receptors is a woman of 80 years or more in a cohort sampled during active or convalescent COVID-19.

The chain couples TRBV24-1 to TRBJ2-1; TRBD2 matches at 8 bases. CDR3 length: 16 residues. Germline-derived CDR1 and CDR2 are KGHDR and SFDVKD. The trim removed 2 bases at V and 7 bases at J, leaving 9 bases unmatched. CDR3 DNA: TGTGCCACCAGTGATTCTTTCGGGGGGGCCGTTAATGAGCAGTTCTTC. This sequence encodes CATSDSFGGAVNEQFF.

The genes are TRBV28 and TRBJ1-2, with TRBD1 as a possible D gene (6 bases). The CDR3 is 13 amino acids. Germline loops: CDR1 MDHEN, CDR2 SYDVKM. V shed 6 bases and J shed 3 bases, with 11 bases lying between them. Here the CDR3 reads CASSSTGYYGYTF. For the CDR3, the DNA is TGTGCCAGCAGCAGTACAGGGTACTATGGCTACACCTTC.

This clone was detected a few times. CDR3: CASSPQRGLQDGWGWDEQFF. The CDR3 nucleotides are TGTGCCAGCAGCCCTCAGCGCGGGTTGCAAGATGGATGGGGATGGGATGAGCAGTTCTTC. The chain uses TRBV21-1 and TRBJ2-1; the table's TRBD2 call for D was not verified on the DNA. TRBV21-1 is given as a pseudogene. The CDR3 has 20 amino acids.

CDR3 loop: CASSLSTGKDTQYF. CDR3 coding DNA: TGTGCCAGCAGTCTCTCCACGGGAAAAGATACGCAGTATTTT. The chain couples TRBV28 to TRBJ2-3; tentatively, D is TRBD2 (5 bases). The CDR3 covers 14 residues. Germline V CDR1 and CDR2: MDHEN, SYDVKM. V shed 5 bases and J shed 5 bases, with 14 bases lying between them.

This chain links TRBV3-1 (or the pseudogene TRBV3-2) with TRBJ1-1; no definite D call. V lost 4 bases and J lost 4, with 7 bases in between. Germline V lookup: CDR1 LGHDT, CDR2 YNNKEL (reference sequence). The CDR3 length is 12 residues. CDR3 protein: CASSPSSTEAFF. The DNA for the CDR3 is TGTGCCAGCAGCCCCTCCTCCACTGAAGCTTTCTTT.

The chain is built from TRBV29-1 and TRBJ1-4; no definite D call. V was shortened by 6 bases and J by 5 bases, with 22 bases between the two germline ends. The V gene's germline CDR1 is SQVTM and CDR2 ANQGSEA. The CDR3 has 16 residues. For the CDR3, the DNA is TGCAGCGTCAAATCTTCGGCTGGGCTTGAGAATGAAAAACTGTTTTTT. This translates into CSVKSSAGLENEKLFF.

V is TRBV30 and J is TRBJ1-6; 8 bases agree with TRBD1. CDR3 length equals 15 residues. CDR1 and CDR2 from the germline V gene are GTSNPN and SVGIG (reference sequence). The V gene end was trimmed by 7 bases and the J gene end by 0 bases; junction bases not matched to a gene: 5. Here the CDR3 DNA reads TGTGCCTCCAGGGGGCAAAGCTCCTATAATTCACCCCTCCACTTT. It yields the protein CASRGQSSYNSPLHF.

The sample holds one count of this clone. The genes are TRBV7-9 and TRBJ1-2; a possible D gene is TRBD1 (5 bases). With 0 bases removed from V and 6 bases from J, the gap between germline ends came to 11 bases. This CDR3 contains 14 residues. CDR1 and CDR2 from the germline V gene are SEHNR and FQNEAQ (reference sequence). For the CDR3, the DNA is TGTGCCAGCAGCTTAGCGGGGGGAATGGATGGCTACACCTTC. Translating gives CASSLAGGMDGYTF.

This clone was seen a single time. CDR3 nucleotide sequence: TGTGCCAGCAGTGGTTGTGTCAGGGTAAGTACAGATACGCAGTATTTT. Amino acids: CASSGCVRVSTDTQYF. The V call is TRBV9, the J call TRBJ2-3, with a possible D match to TRBD1 (5 bases). Germline lookup yields CDR1 SGDLS and CDR2 YYNGEE. V was clipped by 5 bases and J by 3 bases, with 19 bases between them. The CDR3 consists of 16 residues.

The chain combines TRBV28 with TRBJ1-3, with 7 bases lining up with TRBD1. The junction had 6 bases not matched to a gene; V was cut back by 7 bases and J by 0 bases. The CDR3 runs to 15 residues. CDR1 is MDHEN and CDR2 is SYDVKM in the germline V gene. The CDR3 here is CASTPGQSSGNTIYF. CDR3 DNA: TGTGCCAGCACCCCGGGACAGAGCTCTGGAAACACCATATATTTT.

The rearrangement links TRBV5-6 to TRBJ1-2; the match to TRBD1 covers 9 bases. V was pared by 0 bases and J by 7 bases, with 7 bases of the junction left unmatched. Per germline, CDR1 SGHDT and CDR2 YYEEEE. The CDR3 covers 15 residues. The CDR3 sequence: CASSLAGTGLSGYTF. The CDR3 region has the DNA TGTGCCAGCAGCTTGGCCGGGACAGGGCTTAGTGGCTACACCTTC. Drawing the rest from reference TRBV5-6 and TRBJ1-2, the complete variable domain is DAGVTQSPTHLIKTRGQQVTLRCSPKSGHDTVSWYQQALGQGPQFIFQYYEEEERQRGNFPDRFSGHQFPNYSSELNVNALLLGDSALYLCASSLAGTGLSGYTFGSGTRLTVV.

Only a few counts were recorded for this clone. The gene calls are TRBV7-2 and TRBJ2-3, with 7 positions matching TRBD1. V lost 5 bases to trimming and J lost 3 bases; unmatched junction nucleotides: 5. The CDR3 totals 14 residues. Per germline, CDR1 SGHTA and CDR2 FQGNSA. The CDR3 DNA is TGTGCCAGCAGCCCGTCACAGGGGACAGATACGCAGTATTTT. It translates to CASSPSQGTDTQYF.

The chain couples TRBV5-1 to TRBJ1-1, with D unresolved. V gave up 4 bases and J gave up 1 base, with 11 bases separating them. Germline V lookup: CDR1 SGHRS, CDR2 YFSETQ. The length of the CDR3 is 14 residues. CDR3 loop: CASSIAPSNTEAFF. In DNA, the CDR3 is TGCGCCAGCAGCATAGCACCTTCGAACACTGAAGCTTTCTTT.

The chain employs TRBV19 and TRBJ1-2, with TRBD1 identical over 8 bases. Germline V lookup: CDR1 LNHDA, CDR2 SQIVND (reference sequence). This CDR3 region has 15 residues. V shed 1 base and J 2 bases; nucleotides not matched to a gene: 3. The CDR3 loop reads CASSIVAGGNYGYTF. Here the CDR3 DNA reads TGTGCCAGTAGTATAGTAGCAGGGGGCAACTATGGCTACACCTTC.

V is TRBV7-9 and J is TRBJ1-2, with no clear D. The CDR3 extends over 13 amino acids. CDR1 and CDR2 from the germline V gene are SEHNR and FQNEAQ (reference sequence). V shed 1 base and J shed 8 bases, with 11 bases lying between them. CDR3 sequence reads: CASSLDGVAGYTF. CDR3 sequence (DNA): TGTGCCAGCAGCTTAGATGGGGTAGCGGGCTACACCTTC. Using reference TRBV7-9 and TRBJ1-2 for the parts outside the CDR3, the full variable domain is DTGVSQNPRHKITKRGQNVTFRCDPISEHNRLYWYRQTLGQGPEFLTYFQNEAQLEKSRLLSDRFSAERPKGSFSTLEIQRTEQGDSAMYLCASSLDGVAGYTFGSGTRLTVV.

The chain uses TRBV28 and TRBJ2-6, with no clear D. CDR1 is MDHEN, CDR2 SYDVKM, per germline. There are 15 residues in the CDR3. Trimming took 4 bases from V and 2 from J, leaving 9 bases between them. The CDR3 protein is CASSSWAPGANVLTF. CDR3 coding DNA: TGTGCCAGCAGTTCTTGGGCCCCTGGGGCCAACGTCCTGACTTTC.

This clone was counted only a few times. V is TRBV5-8 and J is TRBJ1-4; D is undetermined. Trimming removed 6 bases from V and 3 bases from J, with 12 bases in between. This CDR3 has 14 amino acids. The germline CDR1 and CDR2 sequences are SGHTS and YDEGEE. The CDR3 DNA reads TGTGCCAGCACCAACAGTATAGCTAATGAAAAACTGTTTTTT. It yields the protein CASTNSIANEKLFF.